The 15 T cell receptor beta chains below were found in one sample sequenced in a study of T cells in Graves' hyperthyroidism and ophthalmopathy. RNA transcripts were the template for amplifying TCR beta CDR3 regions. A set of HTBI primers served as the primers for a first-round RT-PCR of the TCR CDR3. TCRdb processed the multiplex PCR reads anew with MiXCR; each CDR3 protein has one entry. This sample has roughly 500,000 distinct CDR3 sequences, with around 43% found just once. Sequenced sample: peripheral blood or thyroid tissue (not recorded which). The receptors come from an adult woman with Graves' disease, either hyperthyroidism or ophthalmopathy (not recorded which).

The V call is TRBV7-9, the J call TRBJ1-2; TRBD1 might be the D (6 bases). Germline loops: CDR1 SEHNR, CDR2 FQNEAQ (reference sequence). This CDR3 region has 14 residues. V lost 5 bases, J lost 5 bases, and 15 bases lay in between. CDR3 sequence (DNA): TGTGCCAGCAGCCCGGAATGGACAGAGTATGGCTACACCTTC. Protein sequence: CASSPEWTEYGYTF.

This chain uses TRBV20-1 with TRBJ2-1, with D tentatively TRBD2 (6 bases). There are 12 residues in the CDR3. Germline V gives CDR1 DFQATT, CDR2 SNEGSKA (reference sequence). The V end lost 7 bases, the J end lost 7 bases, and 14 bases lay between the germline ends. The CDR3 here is CSVTPSVNEQFF. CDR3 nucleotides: TGCAGTGTCACCCCTAGCGTTAATGAGCAGTTCTTC.

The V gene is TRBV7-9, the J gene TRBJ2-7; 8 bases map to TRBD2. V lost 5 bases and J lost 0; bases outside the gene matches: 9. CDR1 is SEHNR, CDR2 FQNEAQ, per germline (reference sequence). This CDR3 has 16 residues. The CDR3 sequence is CASSPPSGSSSYEQYF. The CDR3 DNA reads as TGTGCCAGCAGCCCCCCTAGCGGGTCGAGCTCCTACGAGCAGTACTTC. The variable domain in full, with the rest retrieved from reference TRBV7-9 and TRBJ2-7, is DTGVSQNPRHKITKRGQNVTFRCDPISEHNRLYWYRQTLGQGPEFLTYFQNEAQLEKSRLLSDRFSAERPKGSFSTLEIQRTEQGDSAMYLCASSPPSGSSSYEQYFGPGTRLTVT.

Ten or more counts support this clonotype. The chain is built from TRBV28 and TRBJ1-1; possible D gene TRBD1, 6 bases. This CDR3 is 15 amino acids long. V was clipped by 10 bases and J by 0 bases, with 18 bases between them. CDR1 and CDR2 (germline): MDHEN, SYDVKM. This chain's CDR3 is CATKVWGQMNTEAFF. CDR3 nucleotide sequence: TGTGCCACCAAAGTGTGGGGACAAATGAACACTGAAGCTTTCTTT.

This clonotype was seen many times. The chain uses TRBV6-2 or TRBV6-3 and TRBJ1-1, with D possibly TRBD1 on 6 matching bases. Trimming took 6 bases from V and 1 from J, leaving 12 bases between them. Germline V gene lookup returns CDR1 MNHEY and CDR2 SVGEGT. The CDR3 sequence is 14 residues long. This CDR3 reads CASRAGQPNTEAFF. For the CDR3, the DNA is TGTGCCAGCAGGGCAGGACAGCCGAACACTGAAGCTTTCTTT.

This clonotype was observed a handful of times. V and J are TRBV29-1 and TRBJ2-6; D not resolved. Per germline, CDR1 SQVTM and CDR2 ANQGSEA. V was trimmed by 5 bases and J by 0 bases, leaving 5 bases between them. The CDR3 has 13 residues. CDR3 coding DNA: TGCAGCGTTAAGCACTCTGGGGCCAACGTCCTGACTTTC. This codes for CSVKHSGANVLTF. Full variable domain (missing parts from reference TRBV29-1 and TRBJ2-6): SAVISQKPSRDICQRGTSLTIQCQVDSQVTMMFWYRQQPGQSLTLIATANQGSEATYESGFVIDKFPISRPNLTFSTLTVSNMSPEDSSIYLCSVKHSGANVLTFGAGSRLTVL.

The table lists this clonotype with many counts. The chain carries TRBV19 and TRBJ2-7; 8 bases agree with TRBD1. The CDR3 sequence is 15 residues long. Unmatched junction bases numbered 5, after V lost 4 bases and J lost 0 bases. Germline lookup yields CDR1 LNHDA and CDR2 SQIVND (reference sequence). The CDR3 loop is CASSRTGWNSYEQYF. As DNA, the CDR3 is TGTGCCAGTAGTAGGACAGGGTGGAACTCCTACGAGCAGTACTTC. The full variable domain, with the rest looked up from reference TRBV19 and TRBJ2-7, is DGGITQSPKYLFRKEGQNVTLSCEQNLNHDAMYWYRQDPGQGLRLIYYSQIVNDFQKGDIAEGYSVSREKKESFPLTVTSAQKNPTAFYLCASSRTGWNSYEQYFGPGTRLTVT.

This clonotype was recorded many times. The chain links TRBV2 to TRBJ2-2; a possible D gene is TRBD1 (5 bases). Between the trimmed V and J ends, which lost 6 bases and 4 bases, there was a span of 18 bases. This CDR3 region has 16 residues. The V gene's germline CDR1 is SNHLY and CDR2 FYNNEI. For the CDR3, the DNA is TGTGCCAGCAGAGTGGGGCGGTCCCCGGCCACCGGGGAGCTGTTTTTT. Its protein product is CASRVGRSPATGELFF.

The CDR3 nucleotides are TGTGCCAGCAGTTACCGAGATGTGGATTCACCCCTCCACTTT. It codes for CASSYRDVDSPLHF. J is TRBJ1-6 and V is TRBV6-6; D ambiguous. The CDR3 consists of 14 residues. Trimming shortened V by 2 bases and J by 8 bases, and 10 bases separated the two germline ends. The germline CDR1 and CDR2 sequences are MNHNY and SVGAGI (reference sequence).

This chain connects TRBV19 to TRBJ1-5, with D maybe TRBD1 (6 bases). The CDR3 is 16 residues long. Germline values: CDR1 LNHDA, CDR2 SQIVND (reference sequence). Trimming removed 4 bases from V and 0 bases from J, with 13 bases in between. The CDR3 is CASSTGTTYSNQPQHF. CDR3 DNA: TGTGCCAGTAGTACCGGGACAACTTATAGCAATCAGCCCCAGCATTTT.

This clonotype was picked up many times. The CDR3 DNA follows: TGCAGCGTTGAAGAACTGACTAGCGGGCACGAGCAGTACTTC. The encoded protein is CSVEELTSGHEQYF. The V gene is TRBV29-1, the J gene TRBJ2-7, with 10 bases aligning to TRBD2. The length of the CDR3 is 14 residues. The germline gives CDR1 SQVTM, CDR2 ANQGSEA. The V segment lost 0 bases and the J segment 5 bases; nucleotides outside the gene matches: 4.

CDR3 bases: TGTGCCAGCAGTGCTCGTGACAATCAGCCCCAGCATTTT. It translates to CASSARDNQPQHF. The chain joins TRBV6-5 to TRBJ1-5; D uncertain. The CDR3 runs to 13 residues. CDR1 is MNHEY and CDR2 is SVGAGI in the germline V gene. V was shortened by 5 bases and J by 3 bases, with 8 bases between the two germline ends.

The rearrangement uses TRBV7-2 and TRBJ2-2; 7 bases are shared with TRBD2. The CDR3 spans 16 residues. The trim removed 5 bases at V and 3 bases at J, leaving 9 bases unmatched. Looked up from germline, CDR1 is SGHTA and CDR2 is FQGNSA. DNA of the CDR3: TGTGCCAGCAGCCCCCTGGGGGGGAGAGACACCGGGGAGCTGTTTTTT. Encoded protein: CASSPLGGRDTGELFF.

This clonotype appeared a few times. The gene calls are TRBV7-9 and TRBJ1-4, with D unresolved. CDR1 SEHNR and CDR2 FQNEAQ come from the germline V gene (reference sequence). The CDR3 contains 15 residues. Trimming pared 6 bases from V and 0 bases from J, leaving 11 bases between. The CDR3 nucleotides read TGTGCCAGCAGTTCCCCCGGGGCAACTAATGAAAAACTGTTTTTT. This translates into CASSSPGATNEKLFF.

The CDR3 protein is CASMRQGADGYTF. Here the CDR3 DNA reads TGTGCCAGCATGCGACAGGGGGCGGACGGCTACACCTTC. The chain carries TRBV6-1 and TRBJ1-2; 10 nucleotides line up with TRBD1. The germline V gene has CDR1 MNHNS and CDR2 SASEGT. This CDR3 spans 13 amino acids. V gave up 7 bases and J gave up 8 bases; unmatched junction bases: 7.